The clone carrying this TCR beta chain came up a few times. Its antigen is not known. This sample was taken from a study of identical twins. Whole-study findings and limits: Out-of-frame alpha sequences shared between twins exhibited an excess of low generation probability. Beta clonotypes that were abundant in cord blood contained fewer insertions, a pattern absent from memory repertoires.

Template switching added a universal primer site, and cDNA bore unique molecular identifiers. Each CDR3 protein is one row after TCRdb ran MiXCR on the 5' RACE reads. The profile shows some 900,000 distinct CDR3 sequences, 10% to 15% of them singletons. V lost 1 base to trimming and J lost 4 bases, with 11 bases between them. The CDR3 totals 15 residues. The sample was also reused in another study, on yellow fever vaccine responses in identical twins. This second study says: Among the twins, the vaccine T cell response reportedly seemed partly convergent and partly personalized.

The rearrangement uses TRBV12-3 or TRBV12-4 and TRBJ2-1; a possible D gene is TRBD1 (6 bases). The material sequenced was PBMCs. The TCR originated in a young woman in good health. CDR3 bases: TGTGCCAGCAGTTTAGGGCTAGGGGGATACAATGAGCAGTTCTTC. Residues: CASSLGLGGYNEQFF.